This T cell receptor beta chain was captured in a study of CD8+CD57+ T cells in acquired aplastic anemia. This clonotype has at least ten counts. Investigators profiled TCR beta VDJ and CDR3 from genomic DNA template. TCRdb passed the reads through MiXCR, listing each CDR3 protein once. The sample has about 470,000 distinct CDR3 sequences; roughly a third are singletons. Sequencing involved patients with CD8+CD57+ cell expansion previously shown by flow cytometry. V was shortened by 4 bases and J by 0 bases, with 10 bases between the two germline ends. This CDR3 spans 15 amino acids. The V gene's germline CDR1 is SNHLY and CDR2 FYNNEI.

This TCR was recovered from a human donor with aplastic anemia. The rearrangement links TRBV2 to TRBJ1-5; TRBD1 might be the D (6 bases). Sequenced material: sorted CD4+, CD8+, or CD8+CD57+ T cells (not recorded which) from PBMCs. CDR3 coding DNA: TGTGCCAGCAGTGGCAGGGGCCTTAGCAATCAGCCCCAGCATTTT. This codes for CASSGRGLSNQPQHF.